This T cell receptor (beta chain) was identified in a study of blood T cell repertoires in COVID-19. TCRdb's copy holds only in-frame clones and misses some; the assay was immunoSEQ multiplex PCR. This sample has roughly 250,000 clones, with 80% to 90% found just once. This sequence originates from a man younger than 45 with acute or convalescent COVID-19. Sequencing used peripheral blood.

CDR3 protein: CSASEGLAGGNYEQYF. The CDR3 DNA reads TGCAGTGCTAGTGAGGGACTAGCGGGAGGAAACTACGAGCAGTACTTC. This rearrangement joins TRBV20-1 to TRBJ2-7; 15 positions match TRBD2. Germline trimming cut 3 bases from V and 3 bases from J; bases unmatched to any gene: 6. The CDR3 totals 16 residues. The germline V gene encodes CDR1 DFQATT and CDR2 SNEGSKA (reference sequence).